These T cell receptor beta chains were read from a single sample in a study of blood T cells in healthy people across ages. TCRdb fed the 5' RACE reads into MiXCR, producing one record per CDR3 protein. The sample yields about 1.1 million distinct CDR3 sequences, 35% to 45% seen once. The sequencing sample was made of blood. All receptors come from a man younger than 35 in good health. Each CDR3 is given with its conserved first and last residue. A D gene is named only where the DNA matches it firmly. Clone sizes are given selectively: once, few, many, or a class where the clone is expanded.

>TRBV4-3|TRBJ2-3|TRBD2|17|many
TGCGCCAGCAGCCAAGATCCCCGCGGGGGAGTCACAGATACGCAGTATTTT
CASSQDPRGGVTDTQYF
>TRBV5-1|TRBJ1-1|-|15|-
TGCGCCAGTAGCATTGGAGGGGATATGGGCACTGAAGCTTTCTTT
CASSIGGDMGTEAFF
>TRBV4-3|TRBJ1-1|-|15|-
TGCGCCAGCAGCCAAGATCCGGGGGGCTACACTAAAGCTTTCTTT
CASSQDPGGYTKAFF
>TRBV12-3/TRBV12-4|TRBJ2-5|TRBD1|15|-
TGTGCCAGCAGTTTGGGGGACAGGGAGGTTGAGACCCAGTACTTC
CASSLGDREVETQYF
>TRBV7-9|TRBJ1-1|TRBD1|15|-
TGTGCCAGCAGCTTACCTACAGGGGCCGAGGCTGAAGCTTTCTTT
CASSLPTGAEAEAFF
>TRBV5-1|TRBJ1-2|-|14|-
TGCGCCAGCAGTTCATCGGGACTGGCCTATGGCTACACCTTC
CASSSSGLAYGYTF
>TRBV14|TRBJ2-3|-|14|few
TGTGCCAGCAGCCAAGGAGTTTACACAGATACGCAGTATTTT
CASSQGVYTDTQYF
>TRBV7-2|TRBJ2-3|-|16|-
TGTGCCAGCAGCATGGACCGGGCTAGGGCGAGAGATACGCAGTATTTT
CASSMDRARARDTQYF
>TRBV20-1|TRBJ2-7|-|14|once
TGCAGTGCTAGTTCTCCGGACACTCCGTACGAGCAGTACTTC
CSASSPDTPYEQYF
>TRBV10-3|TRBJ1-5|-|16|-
TGTGCCATCAGGGACAGCGGCAGCGATAGCAATCAGCCCCAGCATTTT
CAIRDSGSDSNQPQHF
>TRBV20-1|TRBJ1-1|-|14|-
TGCAGTGCTAGCCGGGACGGTCATAACACTGAAGCTTTCTTT
CSASRDGHNTEAFF
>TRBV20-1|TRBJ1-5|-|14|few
TGCAGTGCTAGCGAAACCCAACGGAATCAGCCCCAGCATTTT
CSASETQRNQPQHF
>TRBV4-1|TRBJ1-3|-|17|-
TGCGCCAGCAGCCACCGAGGAGAAGGGTTTGGCGGAAACACCATATATTTT
CASSHRGEGFGGNTIYF
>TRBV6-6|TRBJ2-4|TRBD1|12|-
TGTGCCAGCAGTCTGACAGGGTGGGAGCAGTACTTC
CASSLTGWEQYF
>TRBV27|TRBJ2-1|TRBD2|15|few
TGTGCCAGCAGTTTGTCAGCGGGGGTGTCGAATGAGCAGTTCTTC
CASSLSAGVSNEQFF
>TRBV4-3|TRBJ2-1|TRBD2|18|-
TGCGCCAGCAGCCAAGATCGAGCAGCGGGGGGGCAGCGGAATGAGCAGTTCTTC
CASSQDRAAGGQRNEQFF
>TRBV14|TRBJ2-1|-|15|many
TGTGCCAGCAGCCAACCACAGAGACCTTACAATGAGCAGTTCTTC
CASSQPQRPYNEQFF
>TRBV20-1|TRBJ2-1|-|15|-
TGCAGTGCTAGCCCCCCTGAAGGCTCATTGAATGAGCAGTTCTTC
CSASPPEGSLNEQFF
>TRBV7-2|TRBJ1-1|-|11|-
TGTGCCAGCAGCTTAGAACTTGCCGCTTTCTTT
CASSLELAAFF
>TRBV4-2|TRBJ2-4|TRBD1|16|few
TGTGCCAGCAGCCAAGCCGGGGACAGCCCGAAAAACATTCAGTACTTC
CASSQAGDSPKNIQYF
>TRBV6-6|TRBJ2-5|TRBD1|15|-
TGTGCCAGCAGTTTCAGAGGGACAGCCTACAATGAGCGGTACTTC
CASSFRGTAYNERYF
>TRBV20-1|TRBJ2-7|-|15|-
TGCAGTGCTAGAGCGTTTAAGGGGGAGTCCTACGAGCAGTACTTC
CSARAFKGESYEQYF
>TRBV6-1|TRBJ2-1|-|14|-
TGTGCCAGCAGTGCTAGACAGGTTTACAATGAGCAGTTCTTC
CASSARQVYNEQFF
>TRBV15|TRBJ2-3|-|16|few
TGTGCCACCAGCAAAACCTTGGGGGAACCCACAGATACGCAGTATTTT
CATSKTLGEPTDTQYF
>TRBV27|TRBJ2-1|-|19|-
TGTGCCAGCAGTTTACCTCCCAAGGGGGTAAGGTACTCCTACAATGAGCAGTTCTTC
CASSLPPKGVRYSYNEQFF
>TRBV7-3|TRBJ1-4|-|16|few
TGTGCCAGCAGCTTAAGTTCAAGACAGATTAATGAAAAACTGTTTTTT
CASSLSSRQINEKLFF
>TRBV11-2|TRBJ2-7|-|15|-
TGTGCCAGCAGCGTCGGTCTGGGCCCGATCTACGAGCAGTACTTC
CASSVGLGPIYEQYF
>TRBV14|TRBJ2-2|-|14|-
TGTGCCAGCAGCCAAGAACTAGTAGCTGGGGAGCTGTTTTTT
CASSQELVAGELFF
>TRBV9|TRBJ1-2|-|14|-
TGTGCCAGCAGCTCCGGAAGGGGCCAAAATGGCTACACCTTC
CASSSGRGQNGYTF
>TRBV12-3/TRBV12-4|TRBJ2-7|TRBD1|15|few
TGTGCCAGCAGTTCCAACAGGGGGAGACCCTACGAGCAGTACTTC
CASSSNRGRPYEQYF
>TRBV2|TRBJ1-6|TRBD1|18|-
TGTGCCAGCAGTGAAAGGGGACAGGGCATTTCCTATAATTCACCCCTCCACTTT
CASSERGQGISYNSPLHF
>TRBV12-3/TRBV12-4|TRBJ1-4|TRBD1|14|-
TGTGCCAGCAGTTTTGGGACAGTAGGTGAAAAACTGTTTTTT
CASSFGTVGEKLFF
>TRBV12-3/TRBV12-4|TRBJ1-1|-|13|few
TGTGCCAGCAGTTTCCGTTTAGTGGGTGAAGCTTTCTTT
CASSFRLVGEAFF
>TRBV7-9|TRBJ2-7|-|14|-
TGTGCCAGCAGCTCCCACAGGGCTCTGTACGAGCAGTACTTC
CASSSHRALYEQYF
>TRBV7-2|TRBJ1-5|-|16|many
TGTGCCAGCAGCCATTACCCCAGGGGAAAGGGACAGCCCCAGCATTTT
CASSHYPRGKGQPQHF
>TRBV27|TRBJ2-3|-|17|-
TGTGCCAGCAGTTTATTCCGAGCGGACTCTAGCACAGATACGCAGTATTTT
CASSLFRADSSTDTQYF
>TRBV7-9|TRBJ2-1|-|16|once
TGTGCCAGCAGCTTAGGGGGGGGCAAGTCCTACAATGAGCAGTTCTTC
CASSLGGGKSYNEQFF
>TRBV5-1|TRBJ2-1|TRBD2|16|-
TGCGCCAGCAGCTTCCTTACTAGCGGGGGGCCAAGGGAGCAGTTCTTC
CASSFLTSGGPREQFF
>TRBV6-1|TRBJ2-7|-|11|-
TGTGCCAGCAGGGATCTCTTGCCCCAGTACTTC
CASRDLLPQYF
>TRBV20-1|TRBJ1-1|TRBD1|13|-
TGCAGTGCTAGAGAGCGGGACAGACGTGAAGCTTTCTTT
CSARERDRREAFF
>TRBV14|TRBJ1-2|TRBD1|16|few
TGTGCCAGCAGCCCGAGGACAGGGGATTGGGACTATGGCTACACCTTC
CASSPRTGDWDYGYTF
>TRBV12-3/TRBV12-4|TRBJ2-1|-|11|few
TGTGCCAGCAGTTCCGCCTGGGAGCAGTTCTTC
CASSSAWEQFF
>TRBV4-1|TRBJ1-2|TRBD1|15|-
TGCGCCAGCAGCAAAACAGGGGGAGCTAACTATGGCTACACCTTC
CASSKTGGANYGYTF
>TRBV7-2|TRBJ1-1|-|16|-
TGTGCCAGCAGCCGCTTTGGGGAGGGGATGAACACTGAAGCTTTCTTT
CASSRFGEGMNTEAFF
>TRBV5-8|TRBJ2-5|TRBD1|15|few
TGTGCCAGCAGCTCCCAGGGGGAAAACCAAGAGACCCAGTACTTC
CASSSQGENQETQYF
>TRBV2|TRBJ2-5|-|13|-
TGTGCCAGCAGTGGTCGGGGTCCGCAGACCCAGTACTTC
CASSGRGPQTQYF
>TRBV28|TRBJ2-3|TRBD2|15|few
TGTGCCAGCCTTTCCCACGGGGGGGCTGCAGATACGCAGTATTTT
CASLSHGGAADTQYF
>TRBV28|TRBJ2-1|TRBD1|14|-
TGTGCCAGCAGTGTATTATATAGGGGGCATGAGCAGTTCTTC
CASSVLYRGHEQFF
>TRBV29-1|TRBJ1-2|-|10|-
TGCAGCGCTTTAGGTGGCGGCTGCACCTTC
CSALGGGCTF
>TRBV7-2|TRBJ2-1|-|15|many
TGTGCCAGCAGCTTGGGCTTCCAACCATACAATGAGCAGTTCTTC
CASSLGFQPYNEQFF
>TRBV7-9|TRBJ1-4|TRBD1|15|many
TGTGCCAGCAGCTCCACAGGACAGGGGTTGGAAAAACTGTTTTTT
CASSSTGQGLEKLFF
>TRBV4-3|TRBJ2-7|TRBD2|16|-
TGCGCCAGCAGCCAAGAACTAGCGGGGGGATCCTACGAGCAGTACTTC
CASSQELAGGSYEQYF
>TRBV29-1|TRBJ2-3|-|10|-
TGCAGCGTGGGACGCCCGTACCAGTATTTT
CSVGRPYQYF
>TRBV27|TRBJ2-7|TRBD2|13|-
TGTGCCAGCAGTTTTGGGACTAGCCACGAGCAGTACTTC
CASSFGTSHEQYF
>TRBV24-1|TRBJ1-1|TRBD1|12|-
TGTGCCACCAGTGACCGGGACAGGGTGACTTTCTTT
CATSDRDRVTFF